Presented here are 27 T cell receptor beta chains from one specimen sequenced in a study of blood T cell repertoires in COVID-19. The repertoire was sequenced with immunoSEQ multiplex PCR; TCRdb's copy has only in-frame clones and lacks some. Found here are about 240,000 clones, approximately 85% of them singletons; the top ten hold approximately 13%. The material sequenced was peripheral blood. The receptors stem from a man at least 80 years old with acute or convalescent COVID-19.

In DNA, the CDR3 is TGTGCCAGCCGCGGGAGTGGCAATGAGCAGTTCTTC. This translates into CASRGSGNEQFF. The rearrangement links TRBV2 to TRBJ2-1; 7 nucleotides agree with TRBD2. The germline V gene encodes CDR1 SNHLY and CDR2 FYNNEI. V was pared by 8 bases and J by 6 bases, with 4 bases of the junction left unmatched. The length of the CDR3 is 12 residues.

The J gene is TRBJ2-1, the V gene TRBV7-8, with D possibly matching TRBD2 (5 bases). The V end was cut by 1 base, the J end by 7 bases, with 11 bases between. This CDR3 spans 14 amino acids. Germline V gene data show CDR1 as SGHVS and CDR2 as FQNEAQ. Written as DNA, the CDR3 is TGTGCCAGCAGCTTAGGGTACGGGGATAATGAGCAGTTCTTC. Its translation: CASSLGYGDNEQFF.

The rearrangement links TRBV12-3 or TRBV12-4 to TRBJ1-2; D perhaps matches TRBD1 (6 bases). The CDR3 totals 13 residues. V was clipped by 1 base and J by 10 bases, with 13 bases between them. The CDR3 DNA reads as TGTGCCAGCAGTTTAGGCCTGGACAGTTTCTACACCTTC. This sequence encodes CASSLGLDSFYTF.

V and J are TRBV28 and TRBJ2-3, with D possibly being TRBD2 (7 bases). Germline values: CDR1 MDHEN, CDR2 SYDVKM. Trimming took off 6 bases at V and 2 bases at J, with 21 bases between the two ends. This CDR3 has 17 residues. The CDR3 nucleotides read TGTGCCAGCAGCCACTCGGGGAGGGGGATTATCACAGATACGCAGTATTTT. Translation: CASSHSGRGIITDTQYF. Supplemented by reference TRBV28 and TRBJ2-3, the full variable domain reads DVKVTQSSRYLVKRTGEKVFLECVQDMDHENMFWYRQDPGLGLRLIYFSYDVKMKEKGDIPEGYSVSREKKERFSLILESASTNQTSMYLCASSHSGRGIITDTQYFGPGTRLTVL.

DNA of the CDR3: TGCGCCAGCAGCTTGATGGGAGGCGGAACGCAGTATTTT. Amino acid sequence: CASSLMGGGTQYF. The V and J genes are TRBV5-1 and TRBJ2-3; tentatively, D is TRBD2 (6 bases). The CDR3 consists of 13 residues. Germline values: CDR1 SGHRS, CDR2 YFSETQ. The V end was cut by 1 base, the J end by 9 bases, with 12 bases between.

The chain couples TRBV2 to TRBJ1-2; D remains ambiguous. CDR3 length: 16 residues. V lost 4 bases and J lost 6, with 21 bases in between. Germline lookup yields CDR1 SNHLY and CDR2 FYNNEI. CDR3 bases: TGTGCCAGCAGTGGCGAGAGGTTAAGGACTATAAATGGCTACACCTTC. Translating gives CASSGERLRTINGYTF.

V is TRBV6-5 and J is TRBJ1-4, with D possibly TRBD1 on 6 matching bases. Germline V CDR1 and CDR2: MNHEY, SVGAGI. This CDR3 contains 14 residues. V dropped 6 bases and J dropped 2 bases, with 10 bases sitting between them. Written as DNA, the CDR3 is TGTGCCAGCAGCCGGACAGTTACTAATGAAAAACTGTTTTTT. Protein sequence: CASSRTVTNEKLFF.

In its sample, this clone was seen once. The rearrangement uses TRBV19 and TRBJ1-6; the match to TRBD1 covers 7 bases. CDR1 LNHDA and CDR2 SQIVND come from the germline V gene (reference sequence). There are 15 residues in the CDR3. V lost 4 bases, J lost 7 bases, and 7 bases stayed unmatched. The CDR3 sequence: CASSTRQGQNSPLHF. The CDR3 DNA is TGTGCCAGTAGTACCCGACAGGGACAAAATTCACCCCTCCACTTT.

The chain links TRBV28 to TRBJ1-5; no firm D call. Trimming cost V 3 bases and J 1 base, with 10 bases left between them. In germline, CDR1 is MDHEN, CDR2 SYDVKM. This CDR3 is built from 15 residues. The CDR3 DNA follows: TGTGCCAGCAGTTTTGAGGGTGGCAGCAATCAGCCCCAGCATTTT. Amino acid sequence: CASSFEGGSNQPQHF.

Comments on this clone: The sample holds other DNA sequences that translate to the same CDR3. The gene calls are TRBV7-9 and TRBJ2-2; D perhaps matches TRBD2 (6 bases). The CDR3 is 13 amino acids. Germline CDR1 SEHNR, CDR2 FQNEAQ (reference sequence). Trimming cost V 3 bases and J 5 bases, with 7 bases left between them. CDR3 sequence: CASSLSGTGELFF. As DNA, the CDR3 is TGTGCCAGCAGCTTGAGCGGGACCGGGGAGCTGTTTTTT.

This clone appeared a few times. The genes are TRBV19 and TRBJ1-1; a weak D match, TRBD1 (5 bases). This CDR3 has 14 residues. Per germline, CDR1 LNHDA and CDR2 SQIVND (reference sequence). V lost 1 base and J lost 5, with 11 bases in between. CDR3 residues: CASSIVGVGTEAFF. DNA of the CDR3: TGTGCCAGTAGTATAGTAGGGGTCGGAACTGAAGCTTTCTTT. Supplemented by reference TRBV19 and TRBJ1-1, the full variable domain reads DGGITQSPKYLFRKEGQNVTLSCEQNLNHDAMYWYRQDPGQGLRLIYYSQIVNDFQKGDIAEGYSVSREKKESFPLTVTSAQKNPTAFYLCASSIVGVGTEAFFGQGTRLTVV.

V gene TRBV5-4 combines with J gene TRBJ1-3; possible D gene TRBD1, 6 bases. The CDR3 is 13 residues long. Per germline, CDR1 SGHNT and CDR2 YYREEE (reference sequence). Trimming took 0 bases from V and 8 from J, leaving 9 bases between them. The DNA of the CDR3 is TGTGCCAGCAGCTTGGCAGGGGCTGACACCATATATTTT. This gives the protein CASSLAGADTIYF.

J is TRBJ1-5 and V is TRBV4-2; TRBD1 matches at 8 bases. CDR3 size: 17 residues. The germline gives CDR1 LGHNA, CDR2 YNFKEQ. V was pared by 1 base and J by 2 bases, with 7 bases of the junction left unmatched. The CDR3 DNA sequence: TGTGCCAGCAGCCAAGGACAGGGGAATTTTGGCAATCAGCCCCAGCATTTT. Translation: CASSQGQGNFGNQPQHF.

The CDR3 bases are TGTGCCAGCAGCCGGGTTCAGGGTTATAATTCACCCCTCCACTTT. Protein product: CASSRVQGYNSPLHF. The chain recombines TRBV3-1 (or the pseudogene TRBV3-2) with TRBJ1-6; a possible D gene is TRBD1 (5 bases). Germline CDR1 LGHDT, CDR2 YNNKEL (reference sequence). The germline V and J ends were trimmed by 4 bases and 4 bases, with 11 bases remaining between them. The CDR3 length is 15 residues.

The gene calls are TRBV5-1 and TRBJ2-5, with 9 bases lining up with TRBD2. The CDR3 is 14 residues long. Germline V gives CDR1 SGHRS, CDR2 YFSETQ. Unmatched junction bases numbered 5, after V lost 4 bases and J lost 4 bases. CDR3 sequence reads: CASSPGTSRETQYF. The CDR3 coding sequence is TGCGCCAGCAGCCCGGGGACTAGCAGAGAGACCCAGTACTTC.

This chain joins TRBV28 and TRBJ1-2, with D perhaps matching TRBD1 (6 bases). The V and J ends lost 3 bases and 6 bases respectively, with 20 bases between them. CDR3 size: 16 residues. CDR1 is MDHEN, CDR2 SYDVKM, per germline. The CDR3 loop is CASSLVMAGVWNGYTF. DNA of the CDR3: TGTGCCAGCAGTTTGGTTATGGCAGGGGTTTGGAATGGCTACACCTTC.

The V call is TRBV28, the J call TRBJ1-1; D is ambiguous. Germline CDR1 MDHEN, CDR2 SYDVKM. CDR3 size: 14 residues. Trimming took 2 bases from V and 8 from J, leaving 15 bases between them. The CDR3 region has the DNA TGTGCCAGCAGTTTAACTAGTGGGTTACGGGAAGCTTTCTTT. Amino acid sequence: CASSLTSGLREAFF.

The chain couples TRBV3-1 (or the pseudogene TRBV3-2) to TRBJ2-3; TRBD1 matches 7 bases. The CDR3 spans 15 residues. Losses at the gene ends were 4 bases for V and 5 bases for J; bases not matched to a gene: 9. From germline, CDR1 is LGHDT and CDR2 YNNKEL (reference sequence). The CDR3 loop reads CASSPNEGARDTQYF. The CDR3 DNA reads TGTGCCAGCAGCCCCAACGAGGGGGCAAGAGATACGCAGTATTTT.

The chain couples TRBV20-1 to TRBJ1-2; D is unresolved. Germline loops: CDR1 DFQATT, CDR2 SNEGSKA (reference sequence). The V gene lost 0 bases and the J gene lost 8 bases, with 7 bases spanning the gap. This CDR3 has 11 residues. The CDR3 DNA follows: TGCAGTGCTAGAGAGAGCCTAGGCTACACCTTC. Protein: CSARESLGYTF.

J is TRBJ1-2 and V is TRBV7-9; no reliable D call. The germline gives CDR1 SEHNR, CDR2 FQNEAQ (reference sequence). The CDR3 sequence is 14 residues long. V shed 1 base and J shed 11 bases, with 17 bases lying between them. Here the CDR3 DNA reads TGTGCCAGCAGCTTAGAGGAGACCATATTTCGGTACACCTTC. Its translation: CASSLEETIFRYTF.

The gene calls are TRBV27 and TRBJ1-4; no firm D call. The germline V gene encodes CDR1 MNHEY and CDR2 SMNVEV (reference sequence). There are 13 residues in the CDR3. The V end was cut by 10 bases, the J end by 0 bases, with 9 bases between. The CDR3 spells CATSSATNEKLFF. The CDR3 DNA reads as TGTGCCACCTCCAGTGCAACTAATGAAAAACTGTTTTTT.

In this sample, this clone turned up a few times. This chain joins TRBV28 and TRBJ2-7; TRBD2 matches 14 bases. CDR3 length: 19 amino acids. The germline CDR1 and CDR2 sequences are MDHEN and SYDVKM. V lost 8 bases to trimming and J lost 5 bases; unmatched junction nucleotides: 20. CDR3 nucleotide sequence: TGTGCCAGCCCCCCCACGGGGGGACTAGCGGGAGATTTTTGGCACGAGCAGTACTTC. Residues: CASPPTGGLAGDFWHEQYF. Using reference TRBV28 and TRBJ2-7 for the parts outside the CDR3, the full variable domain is DVKVTQSSRYLVKRTGEKVFLECVQDMDHENMFWYRQDPGLGLRLIYFSYDVKMKEKGDIPEGYSVSREKKERFSLILESASTNQTSMYLCASPPTGGLAGDFWHEQYFGPGTRLTVT.

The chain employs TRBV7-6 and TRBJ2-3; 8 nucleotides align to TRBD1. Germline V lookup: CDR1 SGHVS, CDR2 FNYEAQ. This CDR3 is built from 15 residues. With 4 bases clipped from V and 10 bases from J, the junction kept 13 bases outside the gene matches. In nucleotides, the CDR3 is TGTGCCAGCAGCTCCCGGACAGGGTGGAATACTCCGCAGTATTTT. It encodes CASSSRTGWNTPQYF.

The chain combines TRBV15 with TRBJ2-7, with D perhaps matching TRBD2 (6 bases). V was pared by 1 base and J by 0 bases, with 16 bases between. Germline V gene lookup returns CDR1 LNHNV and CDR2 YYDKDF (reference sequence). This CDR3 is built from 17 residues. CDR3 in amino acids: CATSRVVGAGNSYEQYF. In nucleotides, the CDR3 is TGTGCCACCAGCAGAGTTGTGGGTGCGGGAAACTCCTACGAGCAGTACTTC.

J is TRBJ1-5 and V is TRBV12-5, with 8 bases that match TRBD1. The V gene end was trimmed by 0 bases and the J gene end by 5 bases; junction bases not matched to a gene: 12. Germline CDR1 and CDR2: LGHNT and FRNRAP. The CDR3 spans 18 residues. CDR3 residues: CASGLVEWTGYSYQPQHF. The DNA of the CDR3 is TGTGCTAGTGGTTTGGTAGAGTGGACAGGGTATTCGTATCAGCCCCAGCATTTT.

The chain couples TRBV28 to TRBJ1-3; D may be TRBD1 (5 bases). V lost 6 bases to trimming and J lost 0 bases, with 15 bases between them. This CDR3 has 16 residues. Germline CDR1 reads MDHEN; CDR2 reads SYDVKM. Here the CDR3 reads CASRNQGARSGNTIYF. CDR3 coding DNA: TGTGCCAGCAGGAACCAAGGGGCCCGCTCTGGAAACACCATATATTTT. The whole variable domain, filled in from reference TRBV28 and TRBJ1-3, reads DVKVTQSSRYLVKRTGEKVFLECVQDMDHENMFWYRQDPGLGLRLIYFSYDVKMKEKGDIPEGYSVSREKKERFSLILESASTNQTSMYLCASRNQGARSGNTIYFGEGSWLTVV.

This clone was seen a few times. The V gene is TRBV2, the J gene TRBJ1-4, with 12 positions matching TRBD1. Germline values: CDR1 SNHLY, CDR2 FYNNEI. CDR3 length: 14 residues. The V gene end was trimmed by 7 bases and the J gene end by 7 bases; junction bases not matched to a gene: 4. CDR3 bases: TGTGCCAGCAATGGGGACAGGGGGCTTGAAAAACTGTTTTTT. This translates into CASNGDRGLEKLFF. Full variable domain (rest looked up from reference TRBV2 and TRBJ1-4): EPEVTQTPSHQVTQMGQEVILRCVPISNHLYFYWYRQILGQKVEFLVSFYNNEISEKSEIFDDQFSVERPDGSNFTLKIRSTKLEDSAMYFCASNGDRGLEKLFFGSGTQLSVL.